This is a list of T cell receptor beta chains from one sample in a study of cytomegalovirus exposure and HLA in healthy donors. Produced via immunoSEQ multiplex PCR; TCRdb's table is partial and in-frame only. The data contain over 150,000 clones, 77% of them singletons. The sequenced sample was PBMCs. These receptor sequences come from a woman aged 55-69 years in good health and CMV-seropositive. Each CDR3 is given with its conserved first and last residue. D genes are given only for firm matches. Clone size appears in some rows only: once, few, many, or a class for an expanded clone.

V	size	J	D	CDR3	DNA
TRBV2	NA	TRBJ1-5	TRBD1	CASRAGQNRYSNQPQHF	TGTGCCAGCAGGGCGGGACAGAACCGGTATAGCAATCAGCCCCAGCATTTT
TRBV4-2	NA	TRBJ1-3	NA	CASSPREFRGASGNTIYF	TGTGCCAGCAGCCCACGGGAGTTTCGGGGAGCATCTGGAAACACCATATATTTT
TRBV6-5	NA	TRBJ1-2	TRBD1	CASSSRVGQFYGYTF	TGTGCCAGCAGCTCACGAGTGGGACAGTTCTATGGCTACACCTTC
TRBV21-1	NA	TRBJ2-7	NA	CASSKVGYPYEQYF	TGTGCCAGCAGCAAAGTGGGCTATCCCTACGAGCAGTACTTC
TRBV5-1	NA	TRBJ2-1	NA	CASSLQYNEQFF	TGCGCCAGCAGCCTACAGTACAATGAGCAGTTCTTC
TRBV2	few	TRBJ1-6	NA	CASSVQGAYNSPLHF	TGTGCCAGCAGCGTCCAAGGGGCCTATAATTCACCCCTCCACTTT
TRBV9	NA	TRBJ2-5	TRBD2	CASTIAGGIQETQYF	TGTGCCAGCACCATAGCGGGGGGTATCCAAGAGACCCAGTACTTC
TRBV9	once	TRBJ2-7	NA	CASSLAGTDSYEQYF	TGTGCCAGCAGCCTGGCGGGGACAGACTCCTACGAGCAGTACTTC
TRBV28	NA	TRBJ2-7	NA	CASTGGLGGTKQYF	TGTGCCAGCACCGGGGGGTTAGGGGGTACGAAGCAGTACTTC
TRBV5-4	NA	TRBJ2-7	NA	CASTGTLPYEQYF	TGTGCCAGCACCGGGACATTACCCTACGAGCAGTACTTC
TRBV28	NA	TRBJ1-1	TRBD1	CASSLSTGTVNTEAFF	TGTGCCAGCAGTCTTTCTACCGGGACAGTGAACACTGAAGCTTTCTTT
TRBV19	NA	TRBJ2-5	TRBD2	CASRRSPASGTETQYF	TGTGCCAGTAGACGAAGCCCGGCTAGCGGGACAGAGACCCAGTACTTC
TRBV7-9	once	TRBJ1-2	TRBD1	CASSHETGGNADGYTF	TGTGCCAGCAGCCATGAAACAGGGGGTAATGCGGATGGCTACACCTTC
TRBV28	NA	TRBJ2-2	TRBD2	CASSSISNSGGTTGELFF	TGTGCCAGCAGTTCAATTAGCAATAGCGGGGGAACCACCGGGGAGCTGTTTTTT
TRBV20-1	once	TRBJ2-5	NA	CSGAGEETQYF	TGCAGTGGGGCAGGCGAAGAGACCCAGTACTTC
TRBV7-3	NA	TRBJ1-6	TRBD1	CASGTGGGSPLHF	TGTGCCAGCGGGACAGGGGGGGGTTCACCCCTCCACTTT
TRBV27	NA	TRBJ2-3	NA	CASSPSGGRGDTQYF	TGTGCCAGCAGTCCCTCCGGGGGTAGGGGAGATACGCAGTATTTT
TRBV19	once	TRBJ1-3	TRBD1	CASSTRQGDRNTIYF	TGTGCCAGTAGTACAAGACAGGGGGACAGAAACACCATATATTTT
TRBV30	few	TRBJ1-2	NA	CAWTTSGYYGYTF	TGTGCCTGGACCACGTCGGGGTACTATGGCTACACCTTC
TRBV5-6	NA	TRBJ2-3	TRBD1	CASSSWTGGTDTQYF	TGTGCCAGCAGCTCCTGGACAGGGGGCACAGATACGCAGTATTTT
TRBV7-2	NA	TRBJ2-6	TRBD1	CASSIGDRRLSSGANVLTF	TGTGCCAGCAGCATAGGGGACAGGAGATTAAGCTCTGGGGCCAACGTCCTGACTTTC
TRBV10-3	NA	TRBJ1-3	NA	CAIRSGRFRQAELLGNTIYF	TGTGCCATCAGGTCCGGAAGGTTCCGGCAGGCCGAACTGCTTGGAAACACCATATATTTT
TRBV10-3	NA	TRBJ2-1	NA	CAISVINEQFF	TGTGCCATCTCAGTAATCAATGAGCAGTTCTTC
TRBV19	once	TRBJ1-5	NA	CASSQQDSNQPQHF	TGTGCCAGTAGTCAACAGGATAGCAATCAGCCCCAGCATTTT
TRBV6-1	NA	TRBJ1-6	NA	CASSEKGARSSYNSPLHF	TGTGCCAGCAGTGAAAAAGGGGCCAGAAGCTCCTATAATTCACCCCTCCACTTT
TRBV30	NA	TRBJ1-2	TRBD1	CAWKRSGGGYTF	TGTGCCTGGAAGAGGTCAGGGGGTGGCTACACCTTC
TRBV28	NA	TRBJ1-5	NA	CASNSDQPQHF	TGTGCCAGCAATTCAGATCAGCCCCAGCATTTT
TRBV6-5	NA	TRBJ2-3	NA	CASMGRRGRTDTQYF	TGTGCCTCAATGGGTCGGCGGGGACGCACAGATACGCAGTATTTT
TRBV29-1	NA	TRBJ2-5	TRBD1	CSTRQGPETQYF	TGCAGCACCCGACAGGGACCTGAGACCCAGTACTTC
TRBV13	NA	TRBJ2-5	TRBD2	CASSLGTSGQETQYF	TGTGCCAGCAGCTTAGGAACTAGCGGCCAAGAGACCCAGTACTTC
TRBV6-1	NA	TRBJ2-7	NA	CASSQGLGEQYF	TGTGCCAGCAGCCAGGGTTTGGGGGAGCAGTACTTC
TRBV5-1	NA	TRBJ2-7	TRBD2	CASSGGLAGVSNEQYF	TGCGCCAGCAGCGGGGGCCTAGCGGGAGTTTCCAACGAGCAGTACTTC
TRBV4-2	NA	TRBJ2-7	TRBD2	CASSSGTSGGRAYEQYF	TGTGCCAGCAGTTCCGGGACTAGCGGGGGGCGAGCCTACGAGCAGTACTTC
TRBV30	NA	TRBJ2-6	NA	CAWARDSGANVLTF	TGTGCCTGGGCACGAGACTCTGGGGCCAACGTCCTGACTTTC
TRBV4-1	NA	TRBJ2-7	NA	CASSQAHIYEQYF	TGCGCCAGCAGCCAAGCGCACATCTACGAGCAGTACTTC
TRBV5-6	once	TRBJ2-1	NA	CASSGSFPYNEQFF	TGTGCCAGCAGCGGTAGCTTTCCCTACAATGAGCAGTTCTTC
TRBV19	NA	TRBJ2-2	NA	CATLSSVGTLNTGELFF	TGTGCCACCCTCTCTTCGGTGGGGACTCTAAACACCGGGGAGCTGTTTTTT
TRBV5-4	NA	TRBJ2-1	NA	CASSPPGGGGNEQFF	TGTGCCAGCAGCCCCCCTGGGGGGGGCGGGAATGAGCAGTTCTTC
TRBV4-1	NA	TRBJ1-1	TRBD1	CASSLLYLGQGYTEAFF	TGCGCCAGCAGCCTCTTATACCTCGGACAGGGTTATACTGAAGCTTTCTTT
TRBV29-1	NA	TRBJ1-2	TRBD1	CSAGGGQGNYGYTF	TGCAGCGCTGGCGGCGGACAGGGGAACTATGGCTACACCTTC
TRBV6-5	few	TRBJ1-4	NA	CASGGYTVLNEKLFF	TGTGCCAGCGGAGGGTATACCGTGTTAAATGAAAAACTGTTTTTT
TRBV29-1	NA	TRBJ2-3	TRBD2	CSVRLAGYTDTQYF	TGCAGCGTCAGACTAGCGGGATACACAGATACGCAGTATTTT
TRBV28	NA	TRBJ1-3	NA	CASSLVTGGNTIYF	TGTGCCAGCAGTTTAGTCACAGGGGGAAACACCATATATTTT
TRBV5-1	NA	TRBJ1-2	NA	CASSLGSGNYGYTF	TGCGCCAGCAGCTTGGGATCAGGGAACTATGGCTACACCTTC
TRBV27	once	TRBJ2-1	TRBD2	CASSFKPPRTSGSLRYNEQFF	TGTGCCAGCAGTTTTAAACCCCCCCGGACTAGCGGGAGCCTAAGATACAATGAGCAGTTCTTC
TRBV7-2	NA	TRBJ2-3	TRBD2	CASSLLGLAGRGDTQYF	TGTGCCAGCAGCTTATTGGGACTAGCGGGGAGGGGAGATACGCAGTATTTT
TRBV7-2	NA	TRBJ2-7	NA	CASSPHTGAGAFSYEQYF	TGTGCCAGCAGCCCACACACGGGGGCGGGGGCCTTCTCCTACGAGCAGTACTTC
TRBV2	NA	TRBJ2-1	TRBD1	CASGQVNEQFF	TGTGCCAGCGGACAGGTCAATGAGCAGTTCTTC
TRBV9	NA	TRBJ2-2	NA	CASTHKNTGELFF	TGTGCCAGCACACACAAGAACACCGGGGAGCTGTTTTTT
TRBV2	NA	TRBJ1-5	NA	CASTTEGLSAPQHF	TGTGCCAGCACCACGGAGGGGCTTTCTGCGCCCCAGCATTTT
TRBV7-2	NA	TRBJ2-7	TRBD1	CASSSQGNSYEQYF	TGTGCCAGCAGTTCACAGGGGAACTCCTACGAGCAGTACTTC
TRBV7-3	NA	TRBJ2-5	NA	CASSLAAGFETQYF	TGTGCCAGCAGCTTGGCTGCAGGGTTTGAGACCCAGTACTTC
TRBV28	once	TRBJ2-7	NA	CASRLSSYEQYF	TGTGCCAGCAGGTTATCCAGCTACGAGCAGTACTTC
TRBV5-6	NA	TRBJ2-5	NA	CASSLDNVETQYF	TGTGCCAGCAGCTTGGATAATGTGGAGACCCAGTACTTC
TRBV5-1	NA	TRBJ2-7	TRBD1	CASSPTGAEQYF	TGCGCCAGCAGCCCGACAGGGGCCGAGCAGTACTTC
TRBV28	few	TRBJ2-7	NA	CASSGTGAVYEQYF	TGTGCCAGCAGTGGGACTGGCGCGGTCTACGAGCAGTACTTC
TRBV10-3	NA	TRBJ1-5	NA	CAISTGGNQPQHF	TGTGCCATCTCGACGGGGGGTAATCAGCCCCAGCATTTT
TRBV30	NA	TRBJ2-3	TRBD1	CAWSDGQGIISSTDTQYF	TGTGCCTGGAGTGATGGACAGGGGATAATCTCTAGCACAGATACGCAGTATTTT
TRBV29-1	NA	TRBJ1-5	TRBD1	CSVGTGSHQPQHF	TGCAGCGTTGGGACAGGGTCCCACCAGCCCCAGCATTTT
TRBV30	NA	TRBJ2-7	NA	CAWTSVPYEQYF	TGTGCCTGGACTAGCGTGCCCTACGAGCAGTACTTC